The entry below describes one TCR beta chain. Its antigen remains unidentified. This sample is part of a study of cytomegalovirus exposure and HLA in healthy donors. Study-wide points: Further analysis, carried out later, found HLA-associated TCR beta chains more clonally expanded than equally common other chains. Overall, roughly 160 TCR beta chains were annotated as cytomegalovirus-associated.

The PCR had 60 Vbeta and 13 Jbeta primers. Some clones are missing from TCRdb's copy, which holds only in-frame ones; the method was immunoSEQ multiplex PCR. The table shows 110,000 or so clones, with 70% to 80% occurring only once. The specimen sequenced was PBMCs. The receptor was isolated from a man between 45 and 60 years old in good health and CMV-seropositive.

CDR3: CASSKTSQGAKPIYEQYF. CDR3 nucleotide sequence: TGTGCCAGTAGTAAAACATCTCAGGGGGCGAAACCTATCTACGAGCAGTACTTC. This chain uses TRBV19 with TRBJ2-7; 8 nucleotides match TRBD1. The junction had 17 bases not matched to a gene; V was cut back by 4 bases and J by 3 bases. The V gene's germline CDR1 is LNHDA and CDR2 SQIVND (reference sequence). The CDR3 is made up of 18 amino acids.